These T cell receptor beta chains were read from a single sample in a study of T cell changes during pregnancy in multiple sclerosis. Clones were read by immunoSEQ multiplex PCR, and TCRdb kept only the in-frame ones, dropping some. In the table there are some 77,000 clones, approximately 94% of which are singletons. This sample comprised peripheral blood, obtained after pregnancy. The receptors shown here come from a female donor in good health, enrolled as a control in a pregnancy study. CDR3s include the opening cysteine and the closing phenylalanine or tryptophan.

V gene,CDR3 length,J gene,CDR3 protein
TRBV29-1,14,TRBJ2-7,CSVEPGQGNYEQYF
TRBV19,13,TRBJ1-2,CASLQGEYYGYTF
TRBV4-2,14,TRBJ1-3,CASSQVGAGNTIYF
TRBV2,18,TRBJ2-1,CASKGAAGGLGSYNEQFF
TRBV7-2,13,TRBJ2-1,CASSSNRDNEQFF
TRBV7-9,14,TRBJ2-7,CASSHWDSLSEQYF
TRBV5-4,15,TRBJ2-3,CASSLALAGTDTQYF
TRBV5-1,12,TRBJ2-1,CASSVGGDEQFF
TRBV7-9,15,TRBJ1-2,CASSFTLRGRDGYTF
TRBV7-3,15,TRBJ2-7,CASSLTGNRGYEQYF
TRBV7-9,17,TRBJ1-3,CASSRRVGALLRNTIYF
TRBV10-2,14,TRBJ1-5,CASSPTANNQPQHF
TRBV7-2,14,TRBJ1-6,CASSFGEGGSPLHF
TRBV5-6,14,TRBJ2-5,CASSLDWGGETQYF
TRBV11-2,15,TRBJ2-7,CASSFSLAGLYEQYF
TRBV15,13,TRBJ2-1,CATRRENGNEQFF
TRBV5-6,17,TRBJ1-3,CASSFMGGPSSGNTIYF
TRBV19,16,TRBJ2-2,CASSLAAGAGTGELFF
TRBV4-1,16,TRBJ1-2,CASSHGQGKGVGGYTF
TRBV27,15,TRBJ2-2,CASSSGLAAAGELFF
TRBV5-1,15,TRBJ2-7,CASSLDMYQVSEQYF
TRBV4-3,18,TRBJ2-3,CASSQDGASGRAFDTQYF
TRBV28,14,TRBJ1-5,CASSPPDRYQPQHF
TRBV15,14,TRBJ1-2,CATSLDRGGYGYTF
TRBV30,13,TRBJ1-5,CAWSVRGDQPQHF
TRBV19,17,TRBJ2-2,CASSIRRGQGNTGELFF
TRBV5-1,15,TRBJ2-5,CASRFNLEAQETQYF